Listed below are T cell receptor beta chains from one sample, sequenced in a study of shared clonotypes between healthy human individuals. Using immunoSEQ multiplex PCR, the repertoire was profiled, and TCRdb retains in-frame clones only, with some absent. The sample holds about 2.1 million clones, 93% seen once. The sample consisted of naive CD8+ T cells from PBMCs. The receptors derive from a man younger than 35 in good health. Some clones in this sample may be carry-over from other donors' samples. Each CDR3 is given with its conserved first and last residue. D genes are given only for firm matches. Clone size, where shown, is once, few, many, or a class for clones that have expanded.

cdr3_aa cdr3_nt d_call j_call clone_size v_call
CASSPRDRATGELFF TGTGCCAGCAGCCCGAGGGACAGGGCCACCGGGGAGCTGTTTTTT TRBD1 TRBJ2-2 - TRBV7-9
CAWRVPAGAPGWYQETQYF TGTGCCTGGAGGGTCCCAGCGGGAGCTCCGGGGTGGTACCAAGAGACCCAGTACTTC TRBD2 TRBJ2-5 once TRBV30
CASSLGGGLPHEQYF TGTGCCAGCAGTTTGGGCGGGGGGCTTCCTCACGAGCAGTACTTC TRBD2 TRBJ2-7 - TRBV27
CASSLMIAYNEQFF TGTGCCAGCAGCTTAATGATAGCGTATAATGAGCAGTTCTTC - TRBJ2-1 - TRBV13
CASSPSTGTRSHTDTQYF TGTGCCAGCAGTCCATCCACCGGGACTCGTTCACACACAGATACGCAGTATTTT - TRBJ2-3 - TRBV27
CASSPGSAYAYEQYF TGTGCCAGCTCACCAGGGAGCGCATACGCCTACGAGCAGTACTTC - TRBJ2-7 - TRBV18
CASSLVRGEQYF TGTGCCAGCAGCTTGGTTCGGGGCGAGCAGTACTTC - TRBJ2-7 - TRBV7-9
CASSLQNQYEQFF TGTGCCAGCAGCCTCCAGAATCAATACGAGCAGTTCTTC - TRBJ2-1 - TRBV11-3
CASSEATLNQPQHF TGTGCCAGCAGTGAAGCCACCCTCAATCAGCCCCAGCATTTT - TRBJ1-5 - TRBV6-1
CASSPRASNEKLFF TGTGCCAGCAGCCCCAGGGCCTCTAATGAAAAACTGTTTTTT - TRBJ1-4 once TRBV27
CASSKGLAGVKGYEQYF TGTGCCAGCAGCAAGGGACTAGCGGGAGTGAAAGGCTACGAGCAGTACTTC TRBD2 TRBJ2-7 - TRBV7-8
CATSRDASGRWNIQYF TGTGCCACCAGCAGAGATGCTAGCGGGAGGTGGAACATTCAGTACTTC TRBD2 TRBJ2-4 - TRBV15
CASSSAGGDEQFF TGCGCCAGCAGCTCTGCGGGGGGCGATGAGCAGTTCTTC TRBD2 TRBJ2-1 - TRBV5-1
CASSPRGGSSYEQYF TGTGCCAGCAGTCCCAGGGGGGGAAGCTCCTACGAGCAGTACTTC - TRBJ2-7 - TRBV27
CASSSPGGPLYNEQFF TGTGCCAGCAGTTCGCCCGGGGGCCCCTTATACAATGAGCAGTTCTTC - TRBJ2-1 - TRBV28
CASSWMQGANTEAFF TGTGCCAGCAGTTGGATGCAGGGGGCGAATACTGAAGCTTTCTTT TRBD1 TRBJ1-1 - TRBV6-5
CASSQDRGRIYEQYF TGCGCCAGCAGCCAAGATCGGGGGAGAATCTACGAGCAGTACTTC - TRBJ2-7 - TRBV4-3
CASSFLAGPGTDTQYF TGTGCCAGCAGCTTTTTGGCAGGGCCGGGCACAGATACGCAGTATTTT - TRBJ2-3 once TRBV7-9
CASSLALATEAFF TGTGCCAGCAGTTTAGCCCTGGCCACTGAAGCTTTCTTT - TRBJ1-1 - TRBV27
CASSSTRDRDEQYF TGTGCCAGCAGCTCCACCCGGGACAGGGACGAGCAGTACTTC TRBD1 TRBJ2-7 - TRBV7-9
CASSIDSYGYTF TGTGCCAGCAGTATCGACAGCTATGGCTACACCTTC - TRBJ1-2 few TRBV28
CASSLAASGRNEQFF TGTGCCAGCAGCTTAGCGGCTAGCGGGAGAAATGAGCAGTTCTTC TRBD2 TRBJ2-1 - TRBV7-9
CASRRDFISYEQYF TGTGCCAGCAGACGGGACTTTATCTCCTACGAGCAGTACTTC - TRBJ2-7 - TRBV27
CASSDGGTGTVEQYF TGCGCCAGCAGTGACGGGGGGACAGGGACCGTCGAGCAGTACTTC TRBD1 TRBJ2-7 - TRBV10-2
CAISEPSGNEQFF TGTGCCATCAGTGAGCCCAGTGGTAATGAGCAGTTCTTC - TRBJ2-1 - TRBV10-3
CASSQELLLNQPQHF TGTGCCAGCAGCCAAGAGTTGCTCCTCAATCAGCCCCAGCATTTT - TRBJ1-5 - TRBV4-2
CASSVASGQQTYGYTF TGTGCCAGCAGCGTAGCCTCGGGACAGCAGACCTATGGCTACACCTTC TRBD1 TRBJ1-2 once TRBV9
CATSRDWASGDSYEQYF TGTGCCACCAGCAGAGATTGGGCTAGCGGGGACTCCTACGAGCAGTACTTC TRBD2 TRBJ2-7 - TRBV15
CAPGAKSGGYTF TGTGCCCCCGGCGCGAAGAGTGGTGGCTACACCTTC - TRBJ1-2 few TRBV7-9
CASIAATEGTGELFF TGTGCCAGCATAGCGGCAACGGAGGGGACCGGGGAGCTGTTTTTT - TRBJ2-2 - TRBV28
CASSLPSSGSMRGDTQYF TGTGCCAGCAGTTTACCTTCTAGCGGGAGTATGAGAGGAGATACGCAGTATTTT TRBD2 TRBJ2-3 - TRBV28
CASSFTAVNTGELFF TGTGCCAGCAGTTTCACAGCGGTGAACACCGGGGAGCTGTTTTTT - TRBJ2-2 - TRBV28
CASTPRGRYEQYF TGTGCCAGCACACCACGCGGGCGGTACGAGCAGTACTTC - TRBJ2-7 - TRBV27
CASSADRLYFYGYTF TGCGCCAGCAGCGCGGACAGGCTTTACTTCTATGGCTACACCTTC TRBD1 TRBJ1-2 - TRBV5-1
CASSVDRGPSYEQYF TGTGCCAGCAGCGTAGATAGGGGGCCTTCCTACGAGCAGTACTTC TRBD1 TRBJ2-7 - TRBV9
CASSLMRGTEAFF TGTGCCAGCAGTTTAATGCGGGGGACTGAAGCTTTCTTT - TRBJ1-1 few TRBV28
CATSRVGRLGGQETQYF TGTGCCACCAGCAGAGTAGGGAGGCTGGGGGGCCAAGAGACCCAGTACTTC - TRBJ2-5 - TRBV15
CASSGATYEQYF TGTGCCAGCAGCGGAGCCACCTACGAGCAGTACTTC - TRBJ2-7 - TRBV9
CASSQDTTVWFF TGTGCCAGCAGCCAAGATACGACCGTGTGGTTCTTC - TRBJ2-1 - TRBV4-2
CASSLGMVSGRSSYNEQFF TGTGCCAGCAGCTTAGGGATGGTTAGCGGGAGAAGCTCCTACAATGAGCAGTTCTTC TRBD2 TRBJ2-1 - TRBV11-2
CASSPPGVLAEETQYF TGTGCCAGCTCACCACCCGGCGTCCTAGCGGAAGAGACCCAGTACTTC TRBD2 TRBJ2-5 - TRBV18
CSVLTENTEAFF TGCAGCGTTCTGACCGAGAACACTGAAGCTTTCTTT - TRBJ1-1 - TRBV29-1
CSVEPQEKNIQYF TGCAGCGTTGAACCCCAGGAGAAAAACATTCAGTACTTC - TRBJ2-4 - TRBV29-1
CASNPGQGSGANVLTF TGTGCCAGCAATCCGGGACAGGGCTCTGGGGCCAACGTCCTGACTTTC TRBD1 TRBJ2-6 - TRBV14
CATRRDMNYEQYF TGTGCCACCAGGAGGGATATGAACTACGAGCAGTACTTC - TRBJ2-7 - TRBV7-9
CASSLGTSGSTDTQYF TGTGCCAGCAGCTTAGGTACTAGCGGTAGCACAGATACGCAGTATTTT TRBD2 TRBJ2-3 - TRBV7-9
CASSDRRGLHDEQYF TGTGCCAGCAGTGACCGCCGGGGACTCCACGACGAGCAGTACTTC - TRBJ2-7 - TRBV6-1
CASSGASGNYNEQFF TGTGCCAGCAGCGGCGCTAGCGGGAACTACAATGAGCAGTTCTTC TRBD2 TRBJ2-1 - TRBV5-6
CASSYGHRGTEAFF TGTGCCAGCAGTTACGGCCACAGGGGGACTGAAGCTTTCTTT TRBD1 TRBJ1-1 - TRBV6-5
CASSPGTSGGYQETQYF TGTGCCAGCAGCCCGGGGACTAGCGGGGGGTACCAAGAGACCCAGTACTTC TRBD2 TRBJ2-5 - TRBV5-6
CASSFLGRNEQFF TGTGCCAGCAGCTTTCTAGGACGGAATGAGCAGTTCTTC - TRBJ2-1 - TRBV7-9
CASRFIGTSGSLYF TGTGCCAGTCGCTTCATTGGGACTAGCGGGAGTCTCTACTTC TRBD2 TRBJ2-5 - TRBV18
CASSSVDSGTEAFF TGCGCCAGCAGCTCTGTAGACAGTGGAACTGAAGCTTTCTTT - TRBJ1-1 - TRBV5-1
CASAELAGANEQFF TGTGCCAGCGCCGAGCTAGCGGGAGCCAATGAGCAGTTCTTC TRBD2 TRBJ2-1 - TRBV27
CASSRRGEDVGYTF TGCGCCAGCAGCCGCCGGGGAGAGGATGTAGGCTACACCTTC - TRBJ1-2 - TRBV4-3
CASGYRESETQYF TGTGCCAGCGGATACAGGGAATCAGAGACCCAGTACTTC - TRBJ2-5 once TRBV11-2
CASSSTGTGGYTEAFF TGTGCCAGCAGCTCTACTGGGACAGGGGGATATACTGAAGCTTTCTTT TRBD1 TRBJ1-1 - TRBV13
CASSQDRWGEQYF TGCGCCAGCAGCCAAGATCGGTGGGGCGAGCAGTACTTC - TRBJ2-7 - TRBV4-1
CASSYGPPYEQYF TGTGCCAGCAGCTATGGTCCCCCCTACGAGCAGTACTTC - TRBJ2-7 - TRBV21-1
CASSPTGMREKLFF TGTGCCAGCAGCCCCACCGGGATGCGTGAAAAACTGTTTTTT - TRBJ1-4 - TRBV7-9